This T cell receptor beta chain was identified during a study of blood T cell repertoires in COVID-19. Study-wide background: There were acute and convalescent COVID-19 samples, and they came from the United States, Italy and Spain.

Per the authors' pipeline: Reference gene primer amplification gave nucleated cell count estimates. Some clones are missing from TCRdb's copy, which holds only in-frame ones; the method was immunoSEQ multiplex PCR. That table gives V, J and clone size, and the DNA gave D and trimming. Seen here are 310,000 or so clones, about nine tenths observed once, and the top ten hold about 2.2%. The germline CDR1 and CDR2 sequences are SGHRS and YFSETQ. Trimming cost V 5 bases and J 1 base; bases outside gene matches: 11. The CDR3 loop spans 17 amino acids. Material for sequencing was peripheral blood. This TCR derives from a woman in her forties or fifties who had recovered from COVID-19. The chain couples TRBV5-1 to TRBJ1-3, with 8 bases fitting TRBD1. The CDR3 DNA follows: TGCGCCAGCAGACTACTTGACAGGGGAAAATCTGGAAACACCATATATTTT. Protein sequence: CASRLLDRGKSGNTIYF.